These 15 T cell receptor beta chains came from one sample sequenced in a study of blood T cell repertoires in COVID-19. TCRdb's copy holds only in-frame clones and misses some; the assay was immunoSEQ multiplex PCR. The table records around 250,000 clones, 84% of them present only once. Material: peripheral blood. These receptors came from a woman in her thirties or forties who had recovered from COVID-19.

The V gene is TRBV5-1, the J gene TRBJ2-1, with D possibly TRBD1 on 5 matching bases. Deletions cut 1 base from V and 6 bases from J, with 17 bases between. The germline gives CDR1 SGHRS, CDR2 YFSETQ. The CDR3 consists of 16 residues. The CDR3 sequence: CASSLLGSQRGNEQFF. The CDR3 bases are TGCGCCAGCAGCTTGCTCGGATCCCAAAGGGGCAATGAGCAGTTCTTC.

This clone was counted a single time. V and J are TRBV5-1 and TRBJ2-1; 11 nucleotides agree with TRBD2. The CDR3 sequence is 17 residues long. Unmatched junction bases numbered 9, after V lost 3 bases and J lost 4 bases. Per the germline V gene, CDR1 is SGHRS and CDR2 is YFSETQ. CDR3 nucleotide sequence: TGCGCCAGCAGCTACCGGCTAGCGGGGGGCTCGTACAATGAGCAGTTCTTC. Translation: CASSYRLAGGSYNEQFF.

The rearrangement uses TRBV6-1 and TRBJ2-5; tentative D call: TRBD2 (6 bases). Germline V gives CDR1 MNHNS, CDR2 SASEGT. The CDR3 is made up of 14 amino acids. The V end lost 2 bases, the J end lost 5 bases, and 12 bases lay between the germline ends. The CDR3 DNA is TGTGCCAGCAGTGAATGGGGGGTAGGGGAGACCCAGTACTTC. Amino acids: CASSEWGVGETQYF.

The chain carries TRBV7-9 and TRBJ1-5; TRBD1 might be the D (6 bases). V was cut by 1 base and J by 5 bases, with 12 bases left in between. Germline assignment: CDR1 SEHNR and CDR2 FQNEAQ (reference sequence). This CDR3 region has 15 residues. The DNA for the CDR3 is TGTGCCAGCAGCTTAGAGACAGGTTCTGATCAGCCCCAGCATTTT. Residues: CASSLETGSDQPQHF. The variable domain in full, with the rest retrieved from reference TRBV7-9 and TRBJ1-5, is DTGVSQNPRHKITKRGQNVTFRCDPISEHNRLYWYRQTLGQGPEFLTYFQNEAQLEKSRLLSDRFSAERPKGSFSTLEIQRTEQGDSAMYLCASSLETGSDQPQHFGDGTRLSIL.

CDR3 region: CASSSQGVGEQFF. CDR3 nucleotides: TGTGCCAGCTCATCTCAGGGGGTTGGTGAGCAGTTCTTC. V and J are TRBV18 and TRBJ2-1; 7 nucleotides align to TRBD1. The CDR3 covers 13 residues. Germline V gene data show CDR1 as KGHSH and CDR2 as LQKENI. J gave up 9 bases and V 5 bases, and 7 bases lay outside the gene matches.

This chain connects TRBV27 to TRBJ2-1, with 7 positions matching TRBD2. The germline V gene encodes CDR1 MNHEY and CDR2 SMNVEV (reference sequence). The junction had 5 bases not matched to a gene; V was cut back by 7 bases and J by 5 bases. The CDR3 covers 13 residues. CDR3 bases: TGTGCCAGCATTAAGGGAGGGAACAATGAGCAGTTCTTC. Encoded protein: CASIKGGNNEQFF.

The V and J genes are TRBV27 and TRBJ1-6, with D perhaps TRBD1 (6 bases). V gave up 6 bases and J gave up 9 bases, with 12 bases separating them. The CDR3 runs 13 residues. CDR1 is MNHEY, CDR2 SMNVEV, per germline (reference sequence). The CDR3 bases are TGTGCCAGCAGCCCTCTGGGGGCTTCACCCCTCCACTTT. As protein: CASSPLGASPLHF.

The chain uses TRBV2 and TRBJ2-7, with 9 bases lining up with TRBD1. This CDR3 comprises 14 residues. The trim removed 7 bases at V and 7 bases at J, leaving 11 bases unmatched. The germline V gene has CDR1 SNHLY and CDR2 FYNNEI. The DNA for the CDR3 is TGTGCCAGCAAAAGATGGACAGGGGTGGAAGAGCAGTACTTC. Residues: CASKRWTGVEEQYF.

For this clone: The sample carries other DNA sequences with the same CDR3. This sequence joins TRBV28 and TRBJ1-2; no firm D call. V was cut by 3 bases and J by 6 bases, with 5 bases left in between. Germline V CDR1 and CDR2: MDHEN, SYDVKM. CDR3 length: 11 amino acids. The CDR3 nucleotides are TGTGCCAGCAGTTTGAGGGATGGCTACACCTTC. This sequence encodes CASSLRDGYTF.

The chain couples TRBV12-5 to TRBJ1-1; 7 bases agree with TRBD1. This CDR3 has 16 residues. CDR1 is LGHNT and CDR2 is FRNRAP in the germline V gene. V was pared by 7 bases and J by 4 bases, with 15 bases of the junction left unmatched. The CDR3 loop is CASALHPTGHITEAFF. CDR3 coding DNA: TGTGCTAGTGCCTTACATCCGACAGGGCATATCACTGAAGCTTTCTTT.

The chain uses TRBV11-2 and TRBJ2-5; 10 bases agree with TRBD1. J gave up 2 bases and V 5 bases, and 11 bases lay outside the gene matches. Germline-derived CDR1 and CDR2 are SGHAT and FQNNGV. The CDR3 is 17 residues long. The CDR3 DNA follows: TGTGCCAGCAGCCCCCGGGACAGGGGCCTCCATCAAGAGACCCAGTACTTC. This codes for CASSPRDRGLHQETQYF.

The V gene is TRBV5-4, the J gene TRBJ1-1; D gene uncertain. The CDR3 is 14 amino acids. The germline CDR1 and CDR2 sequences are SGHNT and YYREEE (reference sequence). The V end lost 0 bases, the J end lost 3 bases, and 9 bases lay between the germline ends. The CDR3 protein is CASSLVSGDTEAFF. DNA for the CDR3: TGTGCCAGCAGCTTGGTTTCGGGTGACACTGAAGCTTTCTTT.

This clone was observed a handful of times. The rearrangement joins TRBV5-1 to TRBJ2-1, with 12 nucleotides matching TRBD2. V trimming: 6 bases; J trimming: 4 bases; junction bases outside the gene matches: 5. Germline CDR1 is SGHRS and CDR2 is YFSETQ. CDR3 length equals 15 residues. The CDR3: CASKTSGGQYNEQFF. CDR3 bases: TGCGCCAGCAAGACTAGCGGGGGCCAATACAATGAGCAGTTCTTC.

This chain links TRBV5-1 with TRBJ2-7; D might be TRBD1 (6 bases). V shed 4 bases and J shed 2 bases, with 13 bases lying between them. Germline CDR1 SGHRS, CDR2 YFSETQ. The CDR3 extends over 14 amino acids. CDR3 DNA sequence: TGCGCCAGCAGCGCCGACAGGAAACCCTACGAGCAGTACTTC. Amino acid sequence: CASSADRKPYEQYF.

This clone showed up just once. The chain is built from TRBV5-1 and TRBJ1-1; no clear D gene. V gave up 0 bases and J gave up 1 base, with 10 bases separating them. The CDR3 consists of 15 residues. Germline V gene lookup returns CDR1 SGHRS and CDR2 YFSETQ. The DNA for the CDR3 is TGCGCCAGCAGCTTGGGAGGTCCGGGGAACACTGAAGCTTTCTTT. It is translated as CASSLGGPGNTEAFF. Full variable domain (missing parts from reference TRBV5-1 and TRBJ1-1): KAGVTQTPRYLIKTRGQQVTLSCSPISGHRSVSWYQQTPGQGLQFLFEYFSETQRNKGNFPGRFSGRQFSNSRSEMNVSTLELGDSALYLCASSLGGPGNTEAFFGQGTRLTVV.